The 8 T cell receptor beta chains given below trace back to one sample, sequenced in a study of blood T cell repertoires in COVID-19. Here immunoSEQ multiplex PCR was the method, and the copy in TCRdb shows in-frame clones only, minus some. This sample has 65,000 to 85,000 clones, with 86% found just once. The source material was peripheral blood. The source is an older man with COVID-19, enrolled during active disease.

The chain carries TRBV5-1 and TRBJ2-2, with 8 bases identical to TRBD1. From germline, CDR1 is SGHRS and CDR2 YFSETQ. V lost 1 base, J lost 6 bases, and 5 bases stayed unmatched. The CDR3 has 15 amino acids. The DNA of the CDR3 is TGCGCCAGCAGCTTGTGGGGGACAGGTTCCGGGGAGCTGTTTTTT. It codes for CASSLWGTGSGELFF.

The chain recombines TRBV5-1 with TRBJ2-1; 7 bases align to TRBD2. With 7 bases clipped from V and 5 bases from J, the junction kept 18 bases outside the gene matches. Germline CDR1 and CDR2: SGHRS and YFSETQ. The CDR3 extends over 17 amino acids. The CDR3 here is CASQGGLRTVPDNEQFF. The CDR3 DNA reads TGCGCCAGCCAGGGAGGGTTAAGGACGGTCCCGGACAATGAGCAGTTCTTC.

This clone was detected only once. The chain has TRBV10-3 and TRBJ1-2; no firm D call. Germline values: CDR1 ENHRY, CDR2 SYGVKD. The CDR3 extends over 13 amino acids. Trimming shortened V by 8 bases and J by 2 bases, and 12 bases separated the two germline ends. CDR3: CAIDHGQNYGYTF. The CDR3 nucleotides are TGTGCCATCGACCATGGGCAAAACTATGGCTACACCTTC.

CDR3 sequence (DNA): TGTGCCATCAGGTTGGGACAGGCCCGCCTCTATGGCTACACCTTC. Translated: CAIRLGQARLYGYTF. J is TRBJ1-2 and V is TRBV10-3; TRBD1 matches 8 bases. The CDR3 is made up of 15 amino acids. Trimming cost V 6 bases and J 4 bases; bases outside gene matches: 10. Germline V gene sequence: CDR1 ENHRY, CDR2 SYGVKD.

This rearrangement joins TRBV5-1 to TRBJ2-5, with TRBD2 matching 10 bases. J gave up 4 bases and V 1 base, and 7 bases lay outside the gene matches. Germline V lookup: CDR1 SGHRS, CDR2 YFSETQ. The length of the CDR3 is 16 residues. CDR3 protein: CASSLLSGGAGETQYF. The CDR3 nucleotides read TGCGCCAGCAGCTTGTTAAGCGGGGGGGCGGGAGAGACCCAGTACTTC.

This CDR3 is CASSLSQGPLFF. The CDR3 region has the DNA TGTGCCAGCAGCTTAAGTCAGGGGCCCTTGTTTTTT. This chain uses TRBV11-3 with TRBJ2-2; weak D call: TRBD1 (6 bases). V dropped 2 bases and J dropped 15 bases, with 13 bases sitting between them. The CDR3 is made up of 12 amino acids. The germline gives CDR1 SGHNT, CDR2 YENEEA.

This rearrangement joins TRBV19 to TRBJ1-4; D remains unclear. The CDR3 has 13 residues. V lost 3 bases and J 8 bases, leaving 10 bases between the germline ends. CDR1 and CDR2 (germline): LNHDA, SQIVND (reference sequence). The CDR3 sequence: CASSILAGEKLFF. DNA of the CDR3: TGTGCCAGTAGTATTTTGGCAGGAGAAAAACTGTTTTTT.

The chain is built from TRBV6-1 and TRBJ1-1; D call uncertain. V was shortened by 6 bases and J by 7 bases, with 9 bases between the two germline ends. Germline V gives CDR1 MNHNS, CDR2 SASEGT. The CDR3 totals 11 residues. In DNA, the CDR3 is TGTGCCAGCAGGACAAATGTTGAAGCTTTCTTT. The encoded protein is CASRTNVEAFF.